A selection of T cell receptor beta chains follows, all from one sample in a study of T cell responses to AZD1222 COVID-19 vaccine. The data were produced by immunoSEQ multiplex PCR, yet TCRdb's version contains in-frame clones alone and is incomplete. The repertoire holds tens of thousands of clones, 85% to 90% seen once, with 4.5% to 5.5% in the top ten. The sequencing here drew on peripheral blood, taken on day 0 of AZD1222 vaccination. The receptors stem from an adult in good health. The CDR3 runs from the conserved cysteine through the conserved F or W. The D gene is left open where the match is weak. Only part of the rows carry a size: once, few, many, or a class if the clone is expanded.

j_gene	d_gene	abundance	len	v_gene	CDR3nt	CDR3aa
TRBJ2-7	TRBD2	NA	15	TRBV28	TGTGCCAGCACCCAAAATAGCGGGGGGGCCTACGAGCAGTACTTC	CASTQNSGGAYEQYF
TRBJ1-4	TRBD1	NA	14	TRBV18	TGTGCCAGCTCAGACAGGGGTAACTACGAAAAACTGTTTTTT	CASSDRGNYEKLFF
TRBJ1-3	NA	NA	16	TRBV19	TGTGCCAGTAGTATGGGGCGGGATTTCTCTGGAAACACCATATATTTT	CASSMGRDFSGNTIYF
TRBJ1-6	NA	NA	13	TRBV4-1	TGCGCCAGCAGCCAAGCCCTTAATTCACCCCTCCACTTT	CASSQALNSPLHF
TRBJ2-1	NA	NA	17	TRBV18	TGTGCCAGCTCACCACGAGGAGCGTACATTGGGAAGAATGAGCAGTTCTTC	CASSPRGAYIGKNEQFF
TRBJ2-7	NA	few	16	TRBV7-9	TGTGCCAGCAGCAGAGCCGGTGGCGGGGGCCAGCAGGAGCAGTACTTC	CASSRAGGGGQQEQYF
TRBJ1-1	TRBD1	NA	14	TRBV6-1	TGTGCCAGCAGTGAATACAGGGGGAACACTGAAGCTTTCTTT	CASSEYRGNTEAFF
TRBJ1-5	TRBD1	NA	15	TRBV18	TGTGCCAGCTCACCGACAGGGGGGAACAATCAGCCCCAGCATTTT	CASSPTGGNNQPQHF
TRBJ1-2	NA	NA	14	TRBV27	TGTGCCAGCAGTCCCGGGGGCCAGACCTATGGCTACACCTTC	CASSPGGQTYGYTF
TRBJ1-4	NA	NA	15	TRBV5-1	TGCGCCAGCAGCCCGAGGAGTGCAACTAATGAAAAACTGTTTTTT	CASSPRSATNEKLFF
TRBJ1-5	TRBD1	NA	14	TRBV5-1	TGCGCCAGCAGCCCGGGACAGGGTGGACAGCCCCAGCATTTT	CASSPGQGGQPQHF
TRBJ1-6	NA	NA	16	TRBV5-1	TGCGCCAGCAGCTTGGTCCCAGGGTCAGCGAATTCACCCCTCCACTTT	CASSLVPGSANSPLHF
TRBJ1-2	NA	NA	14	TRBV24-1	TGTGCCACCAGGGCCGGGGAAGGCGTTCGTGGCTACACCTTC	CATRAGEGVRGYTF
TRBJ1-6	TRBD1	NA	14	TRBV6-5	TGTGCCACCAATCTTGGACAGGGCGGATCACCCCTCCACTTT	CATNLGQGGSPLHF
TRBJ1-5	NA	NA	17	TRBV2	TGTGCCAGCAGGACAGGAGGAAGTCCGTATAGCAATCAGCCCCAGCATTTT	CASRTGGSPYSNQPQHF
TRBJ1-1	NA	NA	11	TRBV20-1	TGCAGTGTAAAAAGGATGCCTGAAGCTTTCTTT	CSVKRMPEAFF
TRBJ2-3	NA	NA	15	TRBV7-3	TGTGCCAGCAGCTTAGCGGGAAGCTTCACAGATACGCAGTATTTT	CASSLAGSFTDTQYF
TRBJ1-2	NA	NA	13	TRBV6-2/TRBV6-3	TGTGCCAGCAGTTACGGGATCAGGGGTGGCTACACCTTC	CASSYGIRGGYTF
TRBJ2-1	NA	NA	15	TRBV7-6	TGTGCCAGCAGCTTAGCTTATAGACTTGACAATGAGCAGTTCTTC	CASSLAYRLDNEQFF
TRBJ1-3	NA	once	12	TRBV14	TGTGCCAGCAGCGTCAGTGGAAACACCATATATTTT	CASSVSGNTIYF
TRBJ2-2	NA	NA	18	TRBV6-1	TGTGCCAGCAGTGACCGGCTCGTCATAATATCGAACACCGGGGAGCTGTTTTTT	CASSDRLVIISNTGELFF
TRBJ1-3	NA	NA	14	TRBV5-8	TGTGCCAGCAGCCTTCTAACATTGAGAAACACCATATATTTT	CASSLLTLRNTIYF
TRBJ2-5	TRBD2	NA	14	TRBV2	TGTGCCAGCATCGGACTAGCGGGGCCAGAGACCCAGTACTTC	CASIGLAGPETQYF
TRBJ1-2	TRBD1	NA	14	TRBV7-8	TGTGCCAGCAGCCCGGACAGGGAATTAGTTGGCTACACCTTC	CASSPDRELVGYTF
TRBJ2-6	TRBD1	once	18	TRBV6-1	TGTGCCAGCAGTGAATTCCTACAGGGGAGCTCTGGGGCCAACGTCCTGACTTTC	CASSEFLQGSSGANVLTF
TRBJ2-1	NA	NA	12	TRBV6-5	TGTGCCAGCAGTTATCCGGGACATGAGCAGTTCTTC	CASSYPGHEQFF
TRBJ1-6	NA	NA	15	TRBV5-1	TGCGCCAGCAGCTTGGGGCAGGGCGGGAATTCACCCCTCCACTTT	CASSLGQGGNSPLHF
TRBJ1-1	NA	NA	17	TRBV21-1	TGTGCCAGCAGCAAAGTCGCAGCGTCGGACCAAAACACTGAAGCTTTCTTT	CASSKVAASDQNTEAFF